Following are 10 T cell receptor beta chains from one sample sequenced in a study of regulatory T cells in long-lasting Graves disease. Time point: newly diagnosed GD, antithyroid drugs for less than 3 months. From PBMCs, RNA was extracted and then used to make the TCR library. Arm-PCR with iRepertoire HTBI primers amplified the CDR3 regions for these TCR beta libraries. One entry per CDR3 protein, called by TCRdb with MiXCR from the multiplex PCR reads. The table records about 380,000 distinct CDR3 sequences, around 15% of them present only once. The sample consisted of peripheral blood mononuclear cells (PBMCs), taken at new diagnosis, from a patient treated with antithyroid drugs. All receptors come from a female donor with Graves disease.

This clonotype was observed a handful of times. The gene calls are TRBV6-6 and TRBJ1-2; D not resolved. The germline CDR1 and CDR2 sequences are MNHNY and SVGAGI (reference sequence). Trimming shortened V by 0 bases and J by 3 bases, and 14 bases separated the two germline ends. The CDR3 is 16 residues long. In nucleotides, the CDR3 is TGTGCCAGCAGTTACTCGACCGGAGGGCGGTACTATGGCTACACCTTC. Translating gives CASSYSTGGRYYGYTF.

This clonotype has a count of ten or more. The rearrangement links TRBV11-1 to TRBJ1-5; D unresolved. CDR1 and CDR2 from the germline V gene are SGHAT and FQDESV (reference sequence). V lost 1 base and J 7 bases, leaving 11 bases between the germline ends. The CDR3 is 14 residues long. The CDR3 nucleotides are TGTGCCAGCAGCTTAGAGGGTCGCGGCCAGCCCCAGCATTTT. Translating it yields CASSLEGRGQPQHF.

The sample holds many counts of this clonotype. This chain connects TRBV20-1 to TRBJ2-3, with 7 bases lining up with TRBD1. There are 14 residues in the CDR3. Germline assignment: CDR1 DFQATT and CDR2 SNEGSKA (reference sequence). DNA of the CDR3: TGCAGCCCCCGAACAGGGGACGGGACAGATACGCAGTATTTT. It is translated as CSPRTGDGTDTQYF.

In its sample, this clonotype was seen a few times. The chain carries TRBV5-6 and TRBJ1-1, with 7 nucleotides matching TRBD1. Germline CDR1 is SGHDT and CDR2 is YYEEEE. V trimming: 2 bases; J trimming: 3 bases; junction bases outside the gene matches: 10. This CDR3 comprises 16 residues. This chain's CDR3 is CASSLSYRGSYTEAFF. DNA for the CDR3: TGTGCCAGCAGCTTATCTTACAGGGGATCTTACACTGAAGCTTTCTTT.

Ten or more counts support this clonotype. The chain joins TRBV7-3 to TRBJ2-3; D might be TRBD1 (5 bases). CDR1 SGHTA and CDR2 FQGTGA come from the germline V gene. This CDR3 is built from 14 residues. V was pared by 3 bases and J by 4 bases, with 11 bases between. For the CDR3, the DNA is TGTGCCAGCAGCTTTGGGCCAGGGCCAGATACGCAGTATTTT. Its protein product is CASSFGPGPDTQYF.

The rearrangement joins TRBV4-1 to TRBJ1-3; D gene unclear. Germline assignment: CDR1 MGHRA and CDR2 YSYEKL. Between the trimmed V and J ends, which lost 0 bases and 5 bases, there was a span of 2 bases. The CDR3 is 12 residues long. Here the CDR3 DNA reads TGCGCCAGCAGCCAAGATCGAAACACCATATATTTT. Its translation: CASSQDRNTIYF.

This clonotype was observed at least ten times. The chain recombines TRBV27 with TRBJ2-7; D may be TRBD1 (6 bases). With 5 bases removed from V and 7 bases from J, the gap between germline ends came to 15 bases. CDR1 is MNHEY, CDR2 SMNVEV, per germline (reference sequence). The CDR3 extends over 13 amino acids. The CDR3: CASSPGQPEEQYF. As DNA, the CDR3 is TGTGCCAGCAGTCCGGGACAACCCGAGGAGCAGTACTTC.

In its sample, this clonotype was seen many times. As DNA, the CDR3 is TGTGCCAGCAGCCCTAATCCGGGACAGCAAGAGACCCAGTACTTC. Residues: CASSPNPGQQETQYF. The gene calls are TRBV4-2 and TRBJ2-5; the match to TRBD1 covers 7 bases. V lost 4 bases to trimming and J lost 2 bases; unmatched junction nucleotides: 7. The CDR3 loop spans 15 amino acids. Germline V lookup: CDR1 LGHNA, CDR2 YNFKEQ.

This clonotype occurred many times. A much larger clone lies a single base off, so this may be a read error. The V and J genes are TRBV11-2 and TRBJ1-1, with D unresolved. The CDR3 extends over 15 amino acids. Germline-derived CDR1 and CDR2 are SGHAT and FQNNGV. CDR3 residues: CACSSLIRRHTEAFF. In nucleotides, the CDR3 is TGTGCCTGCAGCTCCCTGATACGACGGCACACTGAAGCTTTCTTT.

This clonotype was counted many times. V usage is TRBV6-1 and J usage is TRBJ2-1, with 7 bases fitting TRBD1. The germline gives CDR1 MNHNS, CDR2 SASEGT. The J segment lost 5 bases and the V segment lost 11 bases, leaving 6 bases of the junction unmatched. The length of the CDR3 is 12 residues. The CDR3 protein is CAGRDSNNEQFF. The CDR3 bases are TGTGCCGGAAGGGACAGCAACAATGAGCAGTTCTTC.